This record looks at one T cell receptor beta chain sequence and its context. The antigen is not known. There are 14 residues in the CDR3. Trimming removed 5 bases at V and 5 bases at J, with 15 bases between. Germline lookup yields CDR1 SGHTA and CDR2 FQGNSA. These data come from a study of shared clonotypes between healthy human individuals. Study-level background: The people who gave samples were a couple of women and a few men aged 18 to 49. Whole-study results and caveats: Naive subsets usually exceeded memory subsets in estimated richness.

The method was immunoSEQ multiplex PCR; TCRdb's version includes in-frame clones alone and lacks a portion of them. The sample consists of 1 million to 1.2 million clones, 77% of them appearing once. Material: memory CD4+ T cells from PBMCs. Regarding subset: CD45RA-negative fraction. The source is a man between 18 and 35 years old in good health. Some clones in this sample may be carry-over from other donors' samples. The chain carries TRBV7-2 and TRBJ1-2; D possibly corresponds to TRBD1 (5 bases). This chain's CDR3 is CASSPRRATYGYTF. The CDR3 bases are TGTGCCAGCAGCCCCCGCAGGGCGACTTATGGCTACACCTTC.